A selection of T cell receptor beta chains follows, all from one sample in a study of T cell responses to AZD1222 COVID-19 vaccine. Data came from immunoSEQ multiplex PCR; TCRdb stores just in-frame clones and leaves some out. The sample includes tens of thousands of clones, less than 85% seen only once; the top ten take about 4.5%. The sequences come from peripheral blood, collected 28 days after the second AZD1222 dose. All receptors come from an adult who received the AZD1222 COVID-19 vaccine. Both conserved end residues are part of each CDR3. Fields, in order: J gene, clone size, V gene, D gene, CDR3 DNA, CDR3 protein. The D gene is left open where the match is weak. Rows give clone size only sometimes, using once, few, many, or a class for an expanded clone.

>TRBJ2-7|.|TRBV5-6|TRBD1
TGTGCCAGCAGCATGACAGGGACCTCCTACGAGCAGTACTTC
CASSMTGTSYEQYF
>TRBJ2-7|.|TRBV12-3/TRBV12-4|TRBD2
TGTGCCAGCAGTTCCGGGAGGTGGTCCGAGCAGTACTTC
CASSSGRWSEQYF
>TRBJ1-6|.|TRBV28|TRBD1
TGTGCCAGCAGTTCGGGACAGGGGAGAGATTCACCCCTCCACTTT
CASSSGQGRDSPLHF
>TRBJ2-2|.|TRBV7-6|.
TGTGCCAGCAGCCGACTCGGGAATTATAACACCGGGGAGCTGTTTTTT
CASSRLGNYNTGELFF
>TRBJ2-2|.|TRBV2|.
TGTGCCAGCAGTGGACTACCGACCGGGGAGCTGTTTTTT
CASSGLPTGELFF
>TRBJ2-3|.|TRBV18|TRBD2
TGTGCCAGCTCTAAAAGCCTAGCGGGGGCCCGCTTGGGGAGCACAGATACGCAGTATTTT
CASSKSLAGARLGSTDTQYF
>TRBJ2-1|.|TRBV7-2|TRBD2
TGTGCCAGCAGCGGCCGTAGCGGGAGAATGGATGATGAGCAGTTCTTC
CASSGRSGRMDDEQFF
>TRBJ2-1|.|TRBV7-8|TRBD2
TGTGCCAGCAGCTTTAGCGGGAGGGCCGTATCCTACAATGAGCAGTTCTTC
CASSFSGRAVSYNEQFF
>TRBJ2-1|.|TRBV2|.
TGTGCCAGCAGCCTCAGGGTTAGCTCCTACAATGAGCAGTTCTTC
CASSLRVSSYNEQFF
>TRBJ1-5|.|TRBV28|.
TGTGCCAGCAGTTTATCTTTCTTCAATCAGCCCCAGCATTTT
CASSLSFFNQPQHF
>TRBJ2-5|.|TRBV11-2|TRBD2
TGTGCCAGCAGCACCCGACTAGCGGGGGAGGAGACCCAGTACTTC
CASSTRLAGEETQYF
>TRBJ2-2|.|TRBV5-1|.
TGCGCCAGCAGCTTCGAATTCGCGAACACCGGGGAGCTGTTTTTT
CASSFEFANTGELFF
>TRBJ2-1|.|TRBV13|TRBD2
TGTGCCAGCAGCTTAGTAGCGGGGGGGCTCGATGAGCAGTTCTTC
CASSLVAGGLDEQFF
>TRBJ1-1|.|TRBV4-1|.
TGCGCCAGCAGCCAAGATGGGGGCACGGACACTGAAGCTTTCTTT
CASSQDGGTDTEAFF
>TRBJ2-1|.|TRBV10-3|TRBD2
TGTGCCATCACCGGACTAGCGGGGGGGCCCGATGAGCAGTTCTTC
CAITGLAGGPDEQFF
>TRBJ1-4|.|TRBV28|.
TGTGCCAGCAGTTCTCCCGACAGATTTAATGAAAAACTGTTTTTT
CASSSPDRFNEKLFF
>TRBJ2-1|.|TRBV7-3|TRBD1
TGTGCCAGCAGCACGACAGGGGGGCACAATGAGCAGTTCTTC
CASSTTGGHNEQFF
>TRBJ2-7|.|TRBV15|TRBD1
TGTGCCACCAGCAGAGAGACAGGGTCCTACGAGCAGTACTTC
CATSRETGSYEQYF
>TRBJ2-7|.|TRBV6-5|TRBD1
TGTGCCAGCAGCACCGGGACAGGGCGCTACGAGCAGTACTTC
CASSTGTGRYEQYF
>TRBJ2-7|.|TRBV27|.
TGTGCCAGCAGTGCCATCCCGACGTGGTTCGAGCAGTACTTC
CASSAIPTWFEQYF
>TRBJ2-7|.|TRBV5-1|.
TGCGCCAGCAGCTTGGTAAGGGATCCCTACGAGCAGTACTTC
CASSLVRDPYEQYF
>TRBJ2-1|.|TRBV15|.
TGTGCCACCAGCCCCCAGGGGTTTTATGAGCAGTTCTTC
CATSPQGFYEQFF
>TRBJ1-1|.|TRBV19|TRBD1
TGTGCCAGTAGTATCGGGACAGGGGTCGGGCTCGACGAAGCTTTCTTT
CASSIGTGVGLDEAFF
>TRBJ2-7|once|TRBV9|.
TGTGCCAGCAGCGTAGAAATGGGGTACGAGCAGTACTTC
CASSVEMGYEQYF
>TRBJ1-6|.|TRBV30|.
TGTGCCTGGAGTGATTACGGGGGGGGTCGGGTTTCACCCCTCCACTTT
CAWSDYGGGRVSPLHF
>TRBJ2-7|once|TRBV19|.
TGTGCCAGTAGTCCCCGCACGGGGGGACAGTTCCCTGGCGAGCAGTACTTC
CASSPRTGGQFPGEQYF
>TRBJ2-2|.|TRBV24-1|TRBD2
TGTGCCACCAGTGACCGGGGAGTAGCGGGAGGGAAAGAGGGGTCCGGGGAGCTGTTTTTT
CATSDRGVAGGKEGSGELFF
>TRBJ2-1|.|TRBV28|TRBD2
TGTGCCAGCAGCCGCTCGACTAGCGTGAGCCTTGATGAGCAGTTCTTC
CASSRSTSVSLDEQFF
>TRBJ1-1|few|TRBV28|TRBD1
TGTGCCAGCAGTTCACCGGGACAGGGGTCATCTGAAGCTTTCTTT
CASSSPGQGSSEAFF
>TRBJ2-7|.|TRBV6-1|TRBD1
TGTGCCAGCAGTGAAGCGCAGTGGGGGACAGAGGCCCCTCCTGGGCAGTACTTC
CASSEAQWGTEAPPGQYF
>TRBJ2-1|.|TRBV9|.
TGTGCCAGCAGCGCCTCTCCAGCGGGCTCTAGGCAGTTCTTC
CASSASPAGSRQFF
>TRBJ2-2|.|TRBV7-9|.
TGTGCCAGCAGCCCTCCGACAGACACCGGGGAGCTGTTTTTT
CASSPPTDTGELFF
>TRBJ2-3|.|TRBV29-1|TRBD2
TGCAGCGTAGACGGGACTAGCGGGAGACCAGATACGCAGTATTTT
CSVDGTSGRPDTQYF
>TRBJ2-7|.|TRBV7-7|.
TGTGCTAGCAGCTTAGGTGCCGGCTACGAGCAGTACTTC
CASSLGAGYEQYF
>TRBJ1-1|.|TRBV7-8|.
TGTGCCAGCAGCTTACTGGGGGGGTTTCCGAGGAACACTGAAGCTTTCTTT
CASSLLGGFPRNTEAFF
>TRBJ2-7|.|TRBV6-5|.
TGTGCCAGCAGCGACAGGAACGCCTACGAGCAGTACTTC
CASSDRNAYEQYF
>TRBJ2-5|.|TRBV7-3|TRBD2
TGTGCCAGCAGCTTAAAGCTAGCGGGAGTAGCCCCCCAAGAGACCCAGTACTTC
CASSLKLAGVAPQETQYF
>TRBJ2-3|.|TRBV7-6|TRBD1
TGTGCCAGCAGCTTAGAAGGGGACAGCCCTAGCACAGATACGCAGTATTTT
CASSLEGDSPSTDTQYF
>TRBJ1-3|.|TRBV29-1|TRBD1
TGCAGCGCAGTAAGAACAGGGGGCGGAAACACCATATATTTT
CSAVRTGGGNTIYF
>TRBJ2-1|.|TRBV3-1/TRBV3-2|.
TGTGCCAGCAGCCAAGATCGCTCCTTGGCGTACAATGAGCAGTTCTTC
CASSQDRSLAYNEQFF
>TRBJ1-2|.|TRBV7-9|.
TGTGCCAGCAGCCCGGGGGGTTGGGATGGCTACACCTTC
CASSPGGWDGYTF
>TRBJ1-4|.|TRBV28|.
TGTGCCAGCAGTTTAGGGGTAACTAATGAAAAACTGTTTTTT
CASSLGVTNEKLFF
>TRBJ2-1|.|TRBV21-1|.
TGTGCCAGCAGCAAATCCGCCATGAGCTCGTTCTTC
CASSKSAMSSFF
>TRBJ1-1|.|TRBV6-5|.
TGTGCCACCCTCTGGGGGGGTGGGAACACTGAAGCTTTCTTT
CATLWGGGNTEAFF
>TRBJ1-2|.|TRBV5-4|.
TGTGCCAGCAGCCGCCGGGACGGAGGTAACTATGGCTACACCTTC
CASSRRDGGNYGYTF
>TRBJ2-5|.|TRBV5-6|.
TGTGCCAGCAGCTTCGGAAGGATGGTAGAGACCCAGTACTTC
CASSFGRMVETQYF
>TRBJ2-1|.|TRBV24-1|TRBD2
TGTGCCACCAGTGGGGGGCTAGCGGGCTTTGGCGAGCAGTTCTTC
CATSGGLAGFGEQFF
>TRBJ2-2|.|TRBV2|TRBD1
TGTGCCAGCCGACCGGGACAGGGAGGCGCCGGGGAGCTGTTTTTT
CASRPGQGGAGELFF
>TRBJ2-1|.|TRBV27|.
TGTGCCAGCAGTCGTTTTTCGGGGACCTCCTACAATGAGCAGTTCTTC
CASSRFSGTSYNEQFF
>TRBJ2-1|.|TRBV6-5|TRBD1
TGTGCCATTACCCGGGACAGGGGGAGTTACAATGAGCAGTTCTTC
CAITRDRGSYNEQFF
>TRBJ1-6|.|TRBV11-2|.
TGTGCCAGCAGCTTCAGGGACGATAATTCACCCCTCCACTTT
CASSFRDDNSPLHF
>TRBJ1-2|.|TRBV12-3/TRBV12-4|.
TGTGCCAGCAGTCCCCGGGAGACCTATGGCTACACCTTC
CASSPRETYGYTF
>TRBJ2-5|.|TRBV2|.
TGTGCCAGCGCTAGACCCGAAGAGACCCAGTACTTC
CASARPEETQYF
>TRBJ2-5|.|TRBV24-1|TRBD1
TGTGCCACCAGTGATTCGGGTTGGGAACAGGGGGTGACAGAGACCCAGTACTTC
CATSDSGWEQGVTETQYF
>TRBJ2-6|once|TRBV4-1|.
TGCGCCAGCAGCCAAGACCCGGGGGCCTCCTCTGGGGCCAACGTCCTGACTTTC
CASSQDPGASSGANVLTF
>TRBJ2-3|.|TRBV7-2|TRBD2
TGTGCCAGCAGCTTGAGGACTAGTCAGGCAGATACGCAGTATTTT
CASSLRTSQADTQYF
>TRBJ2-7|.|TRBV6-5|TRBD1
TGTGCCAGCAGCTACCGGACAGGGGGCTCCTACGAGCAGTACTTC
CASSYRTGGSYEQYF
>TRBJ1-4|.|TRBV27|.
TGTGCCAGCAGCTTGGGTAGGGACGAAAAACTGTTTTTT
CASSLGRDEKLFF
>TRBJ1-2|.|TRBV6-5|.
TGTGCCAGCAGACTGACGGTGAACTATGGCTACACCTTC
CASRLTVNYGYTF
>TRBJ1-5|once|TRBV4-1|.
TGCGCCAGCAGCCAAGGCACCTTCCAGCCCCAGCATTTT
CASSQGTFQPQHF